The clone carrying this TCR beta chain was detected only a few times. This sample is drawn from a study of T-cell memory formation after mild COVID-19. Unmatched junction bases numbered 4, after V lost 2 bases and J lost 8 bases. CDR3 length equals 12 residues. Per the germline V gene, CDR1 is DFQATT and CDR2 is SNEGSKA (reference sequence). TCRdb redid the calling of the 5' RACE reads with MiXCR, one entry per CDR3 protein. The sample has hundreds of thousands of distinct CDR3 sequences, about a fifth seen once. Specimen: PBMCs or a T cell subset sorted from them (not recorded which). The rearrangement uses TRBV20-1 and TRBJ1-2; 8 bases match TRBD1. The TCR comes from an adult woman who had mild COVID-19 (a few samples of this study predate the infection). Cell type and time point are not known. The CDR3: CSARQGAQGYTF. Written as DNA, the CDR3 is TGCAGTGCTAGACAGGGGGCCCAGGGCTACACCTTC.